Below, 23 T cell receptor beta chains from the same sample are listed, as sequenced in a study of T-cell reconstitution after alpha-beta-depleted transplantation in children. Using unique molecular identifiers, the investigators prepared the TCRbeta library. MiXCR was run by TCRdb on the PCR reads, yielding one entry per CDR3 protein. Of about 170,000 distinct CDR3 sequences listed, 8.5% to 14% are singletons. This specimen consisted of PBMCs, obtained before TCRalphabeta/CD19-depleted stem cell transplant. The origin of the receptors is a boy between 2 and 10 years old with acute myeloid leukemia, due to receive a stem cell transplant.

The V gene is TRBV20-1, the J gene TRBJ2-7; D might be TRBD1 (6 bases). This CDR3 spans 14 amino acids. V was pared by 3 bases and J by 7 bases, with 19 bases between. CDR1 is DFQATT and CDR2 is SNEGSKA in the germline V gene (reference sequence). The CDR3: CSASTSGAGGEQYV. The CDR3 bases are TGCAGTGCTAGTACGTCAGGGGCAGGTGGGGAGCAGTACGTC.

This clonotype was seen ten or more times. This chain joins TRBV7-9 and TRBJ1-1; TRBD1 matches at 10 bases. The CDR3 loop spans 15 amino acids. The germline gives CDR1 SEHNR, CDR2 FQNEAQ (reference sequence). Losses at the gene ends were 5 bases for V and 2 bases for J; bases not matched to a gene: 5. As DNA, the CDR3 is TGTGCCAGCAGCGCGACGACAGGGGGCAACACTGAAGCTTTCTTT. Residues: CASSATTGGNTEAFF.

This clonotype was detected many times. V and J are TRBV5-1 and TRBJ1-2; 7 nucleotides agree with TRBD1. Germline values: CDR1 SGHRS, CDR2 YFSETQ. V lost 5 bases to trimming and J lost 2 bases; unmatched junction nucleotides: 12. CDR3 length: 16 residues. CDR3 region: CASSFLTGTANYGYTF. The CDR3, as DNA: TGCGCCAGCAGTTTTTTGACCGGGACAGCAAACTATGGCTACACCTTC.

This clonotype was detected many times. The chain employs TRBV10-3 and TRBJ1-4, with D uncertain. The germline V gene encodes CDR1 ENHRY and CDR2 SYGVKD. V lost 0 bases, J lost 7 bases, and 6 bases lay in between. The CDR3 totals 13 residues. CDR3 DNA: TGTGCCATCAGTGAGTCGACTGGTGAAAAACTGTTTTTT. As protein: CAISESTGEKLFF.

About this clonotype itself: A much larger clone lies a single base off, so this may be a read error. The chain joins TRBV28 to TRBJ2-5; D gene uncertain. The V end lost 10 bases, the J end lost 0 bases, and 21 bases lay between the germline ends. Germline assignment: CDR1 MDHEN and CDR2 SYDVKM. CDR3 size: 16 residues. The CDR3 sequence is CAMGPGLPTYQETQYF. The CDR3 DNA reads TGTGCCATGGGCCCCGGGCTCCCGACCTACCAAGAGACCCAGTACTTC.

In its sample, this clonotype was seen a few times. The CDR3 sequence is CASSEERSPISEQYF. CDR3 coding DNA: TGTGCCAGCAGTGAAGAAAGGAGCCCAATCTCTGAGCAGTACTTC. The chain employs TRBV25-1 and TRBJ2-7; D gene unclear. The CDR3 length is 15 residues. The germline V gene has CDR1 MGHDK and CDR2 SYGVNS. Trimming took off 2 bases at V and 7 bases at J, with 18 bases between the two ends.

This clonotype came up once. The genes are TRBV20-1 and TRBJ1-2; D might be TRBD1 (5 bases). This CDR3 is built from 14 residues. V lost 0 bases and J 4 bases, leaving 12 bases between the germline ends. Germline V lookup: CDR1 DFQATT, CDR2 SNEGSKA (reference sequence). The CDR3 is CSARDPRQFYGYTF. CDR3 in DNA: TGCAGTGCTAGAGATCCCCGACAGTTCTATGGCTACACCTTC.

J is TRBJ1-2 and V is TRBV7-3, with 8 bases fitting TRBD1. This CDR3 is built from 17 residues. Germline assignment: CDR1 SGHTA and CDR2 FQGTGA. Trimming at V came to 10 bases and at J to 4 bases, leaving 20 bases not matched to a gene. The chain's CDR3 is CATTRTGQGNKGYGYTF. CDR3 nucleotides: TGTGCCACGACAAGAACCGGACAGGGTAATAAGGGCTATGGCTACACCTTC.

The table lists this clonotype with many counts. V is TRBV29-1 and J is TRBJ2-3; D assignment may be TRBD1 or TRBD2 (6 bases each). CDR1 SQVTM and CDR2 ANQGSEA come from the germline V gene. The CDR3 extends over 13 amino acids. V lost 6 bases and J 2 bases, leaving 12 bases between the germline ends. In nucleotides, the CDR3 is TGCAGCGTGGGGGGCAGAAACACAGATACGCAGTATTTT. Translation: CSVGGRNTDTQYF.

This clonotype was recorded at least ten times. The V call is TRBV25-1, the J call TRBJ2-3; D unresolved. The CDR3 covers 15 residues. The V gene's germline CDR1 is MGHDK and CDR2 SYGVNS. V gave up 3 bases and J gave up 4 bases, with 14 bases separating them. As DNA, the CDR3 is TGTGCCAGCAGTGACGACCGGCTAGTCGCAGATACGCAGTATTTT. Amino acid sequence: CASSDDRLVADTQYF. Complete variable domain (other parts from reference TRBV25-1 and TRBJ2-3): EADIYQTPRYLVIGTGKKITLECSQTMGHDKMYWYQQDPGMELHLIHYSYGVNSTEKGDLSSESTVSRIRTEHFPLTLESARPSHTSQYLCASSDDRLVADTQYFGPGTRLTVL.

This clonotype was counted many times. The chain has TRBV5-1 and TRBJ1-1; D is ambiguous. CDR3 length equals 13 residues. Deletions cut 5 bases from V and 1 base from J, with 9 bases between. Germline CDR1 and CDR2: SGHRS and YFSETQ. Here the CDR3 reads CASSSQGNTEAFF. CDR3 DNA sequence: TGCGCCAGCAGTTCTCAAGGGAACACTGAAGCTTTCTTT.

This clonotype was seen repeatedly, ten times or more. The chain is built from TRBV28 and TRBJ1-1; no firm D call. Germline V lookup: CDR1 MDHEN, CDR2 SYDVKM. This CDR3 has 16 residues. Trimming stripped 6 bases from V and 0 bases from J, with 17 bases between. The CDR3 loop is CASRPPQALMNTEAFF. In DNA form, the CDR3 reads TGTGCCAGCAGGCCCCCCCAAGCTCTAATGAACACTGAAGCTTTCTTT.

The table lists this clonotype with many counts. The V gene is TRBV28, the J gene TRBJ2-1; TRBD2 matches at 9 bases. The CDR3 length is 16 residues. The V gene end was trimmed by 3 bases and the J gene end by 1 base; junction bases not matched to a gene: 4. CDR1 and CDR2 (germline): MDHEN, SYDVKM. The CDR3 protein is CASSLWREGSYNEQFF. Written as DNA, the CDR3 is TGTGCCAGCAGTTTGTGGCGGGAGGGGTCCTACAATGAGCAGTTCTTC.

This clonotype occurred many times. The CDR3, as DNA: TGCGCCAGCAGCCCCGGGAGGGGGAACACCGGGGAGCTGTTTTTT. It specifies CASSPGRGNTGELFF. The chain uses TRBV5-1 and TRBJ2-2, with 8 bases matching TRBD2. This CDR3 contains 15 residues. J gave up 1 base and V 4 bases, and 3 bases lay outside the gene matches. The germline gives CDR1 SGHRS, CDR2 YFSETQ. Full variable domain (missing parts from reference TRBV5-1 and TRBJ2-2): KAGVTQTPRYLIKTRGQQVTLSCSPISGHRSVSWYQQTPGQGLQFLFEYFSETQRNKGNFPGRFSGRQFSNSRSEMNVSTLELGDSALYLCASSPGRGNTGELFFGEGSRLTVL.

This clonotype was counted at least ten times. The rearrangement joins TRBV7-3 to TRBJ2-3; D is unresolved. Trimming removed 0 bases from V and 1 base from J, with 8 bases in between. Per the germline V gene, CDR1 is SGHTA and CDR2 is FQGTGA. CDR3 length equals 15 residues. CDR3 residues: CASSLTYDRTDTQYF. CDR3 nucleotide sequence: TGTGCCAGCAGCTTAACATACGATCGCACAGATACGCAGTATTTT.

This clonotype was counted many times. The V and J genes are TRBV5-1 and TRBJ2-7; TRBD1 aligns across 7 bases. Trimming removed 3 bases from V and 6 bases from J; junction bases left unmatched: 9. The CDR3 is 14 amino acids. Looked up from germline, CDR1 is SGHRS and CDR2 is YFSETQ. CDR3 residues: CASSYQQGSGEQYF. The CDR3 bases are TGCGCCAGCAGCTATCAACAGGGGAGTGGCGAGCAGTACTTC.

This clonotype was picked up many times. The junction departs from the called germline gene at one end, perhaps through a read error. This sequence joins TRBV11-2 and TRBJ2-1; no definite D call. Per the germline V gene, CDR1 is SGHAT and CDR2 is FQNNGV. This CDR3 region has 12 residues. DNA for the CDR3: TGTGCCAGCAGCTTAGGCGGCATTGAATTGAACTTC. It encodes CASSLGGIELNF. The full variable domain, its missing parts supplied by reference TRBV11-2 and TRBJ2-1, is EAGVAQSPRYKIIEKRQSVAFWCNPISGHATLYWYQQILGQGPKLLIQFQNNGVVDDSQLPKDRFSAERLKGVDSTLKIQPAKLEDSAVYLCASSLGGIELNFGPGTRLTVL.

The sample holds many counts of this clonotype. The chain carries TRBV6-2 or TRBV6-3 and TRBJ2-3; 9 bases match TRBD2. J lost 4 bases, V lost 0 bases, and 14 bases had no gene match. Germline V lookup: CDR1 MNHEY, CDR2 SVGEGT. The CDR3 has 19 amino acids. CDR3 residues: CASSYSLAGPFVGPDTQYF. Here the CDR3 DNA reads TGTGCCAGCAGTTACTCACTAGCGGGTCCCTTTGTCGGACCAGATACGCAGTATTTT.

The chain recombines TRBV9 with TRBJ2-2; D is possibly TRBD1 or TRBD2 (5 bases each). The germline V gene encodes CDR1 SGDLS and CDR2 YYNGEE. This CDR3 has 17 residues. The V end was cut by 0 bases, the J end by 5 bases, with 17 bases between. The CDR3, as DNA: TGTGCCAGCAGCGTAGAGGCCCCGGGGCGCTGGACCGGGGAGCTGTTTTTT. Amino acids: CASSVEAPGRWTGELFF. The full variable domain, its missing parts supplied by reference TRBV9 and TRBJ2-2, is DSGVTQTPKHLITATGQRVTLRCSPRSGDLSVYWYQQSLDQGLQFLIQYYNGEERAKGNILERFSAQQFPDLHSELNLSSLELGDSALYFCASSVEAPGRWTGELFFGEGSRLTVL.

This clonotype has at least ten counts. The rearrangement joins TRBV12-3 or TRBV12-4 to TRBJ2-1; D gene unclear. The CDR3 extends over 14 amino acids. V lost 6 bases and J 3 bases, leaving 12 bases between the germline ends. The CDR3: CASSPPRVYNEQFF. The CDR3 DNA sequence: TGTGCCAGCAGCCCGCCTAGGGTCTACAATGAGCAGTTCTTC.

This clonotype was detected many times. This chain links TRBV6-5 with TRBJ2-7, with D possibly matching TRBD1 (5 bases). CDR3 length: 12 amino acids. V dropped 0 bases and J dropped 5 bases, with 5 bases sitting between them. Germline V lookup: CDR1 MNHEY, CDR2 SVGAGI. For the CDR3, the DNA is TGTGCCAGCAGTTACTCAGGGGACGAGCAGTACTTC. This gives the protein CASSYSGDEQYF.

This clonotype was found many times. The chain carries TRBV6-1 and TRBJ2-1; TRBD1 aligns across 7 bases. V gave up 7 bases and J gave up 7 bases; unmatched junction bases: 13. The CDR3 is made up of 15 amino acids. Germline V lookup: CDR1 MNHNS, CDR2 SASEGT. The CDR3, as DNA: TGTGCCAGCATAACCCCACGGTCGACAGGGAATGAGCAGTTCTTC. Translating gives CASITPRSTGNEQFF.

This clonotype was recorded many times. The rearrangement joins TRBV12-3 or TRBV12-4 to TRBJ1-5; D may be TRBD1 (6 bases). The CDR3 is made up of 17 amino acids. V dropped 1 base and J dropped 7 bases, with 20 bases sitting between them. CDR3 in DNA: TGTGCCAGCAGTTTAGGCACAGGGCCACCCGATACGCAGCCCCAGCATTTT. Translated: CASSLGTGPPDTQPQHF.